This TCR beta chain was recovered during a study of T cell responses to AZD1222 COVID-19 vaccine. General study results and limits: The number of AZD1222 recipients seropositive at baseline was only five or six.

Repertoires were generated with immunoSEQ multiplex PCR, while TCRdb's copy carries only in-frame clones and drops some. Here the sample spans 95,000 to 150,000 clones, 80% to 90% being singletons. Regarding this clone: Its cognate antigen is unknown.

The germline V gene encodes CDR1 SGHNT and CDR2 YYREEE (reference sequence). Losses at the gene ends were 4 bases for V and 7 bases for J; bases not matched to a gene: 11. CDR3 length equals 16 residues. The receptor comes from an adult in good health. This chain joins TRBV5-4 and TRBJ2-2, with 9 bases matching TRBD1. Sample: peripheral blood, taken on day 0 of AZD1222 vaccination. CDR3 protein: CASSGGGQGTVGELFF. As DNA, the CDR3 is TGTGCCAGCAGCGGTGGAGGACAGGGGACGGTCGGGGAGCTGTTTTTT.